This TCR beta chain comes out of a study of early T cells in non-severe SARS-CoV-2 infection. The wider study: It was bulk RNA from unsorted whole blood that was sequenced, and the chains were unpaired. Whole-study results and caveats: Anti-spike CD8 responses were favored in VDJdb matching, and private and CD4 specificities were missed.

Germline V gene lookup returns CDR1 SGHRS and CDR2 YFSETQ. Trimming took off 2 bases at V and 0 bases at J, with 8 bases between the two ends. The CDR3 totals 14 residues. TCRdb reprocessed the 5' RACE reads via MiXCR and lists one record per CDR3 protein. Among over 25,000 distinct CDR3 sequences listed, roughly 4.7% were seen once. This clonotype was observed at least ten times. What it binds is unknown. Specimen: whole blood. V usage is TRBV5-1 and J usage is TRBJ1-1; D not certain. This TCR derives from an adult who was a healthcare worker with PCR-confirmed SARS-CoV-2 infection or an uninfected control (not recorded which). The CDR3 protein is CASSFDGMNTEAFF. CDR3 nucleotide sequence: TGCGCCAGCAGCTTTGACGGGATGAACACTGAAGCTTTCTTT.